This entry lists 24 T cell receptor beta chains sequenced from one sample in a study of shared clonotypes between healthy human individuals. Sequencing was performed with immunoSEQ multiplex PCR; in TCRdb, only in-frame clones are kept and a portion is missing. The table shows about 2,200,000 clones, with under 95% occurring only once. Naivety among CD8 cells was defined by CD45RO negativity and positive CCR7 selection, thereby excluding terminally differentiated effector memory CD45RA+ cells. The sequencing sample was made of naive CD8+ T cells from PBMCs. The receptors here all came from a man between 18 and 29 years old in good health. Some clones in this sample may be carry-over from other donors' samples.

This chain joins TRBV11-1 and TRBJ2-3; 8 nucleotides align to TRBD2. The CDR3 runs 15 residues. V shed 3 bases, J shed 5 bases, and the junction held 7 bases outside the gene matches. Germline V gene sequence: CDR1 SGHAT, CDR2 FQDESV (reference sequence). The CDR3 loop is CASSLTGRGKDTQYF. In nucleotides, the CDR3 is TGTGCCAGCAGCTTGACCGGGAGGGGAAAAGATACGCAGTATTTT.

The rearrangement links TRBV7-8 to TRBJ2-7, with a tentative D call TRBD1 (6 bases). Trimming stripped 4 bases from V and 0 bases from J, with 10 bases between. The CDR3 consists of 14 residues. Germline lookup yields CDR1 SGHVS and CDR2 FQNEAQ. CDR3 sequence (DNA): TGTGCCAGCAGCTCTACAGGGAACTCCTACGAGCAGTACTTC. Residues: CASSSTGNSYEQYF. Combining the CDR3 with reference TRBV7-8 and TRBJ2-7 gives the whole variable domain GAGVSQSPRYKVAKRGQDVALRCDPISGHVSLFWYQQALGQGPEFLTYFQNEAQLDKSGLPSDRFFAERPEGSVSTLKIQRTQQEDSAVYLCASSSTGNSYEQYFGPGTRLTVT.

This clone was counted a few times. The CDR3, as DNA: TGTGCCAGCAGCGTTACAGGGTCGGGCCCCACTGAAGCTTTCTTT. It is translated as CASSVTGSGPTEAFF. The chain uses TRBV9 and TRBJ1-1; D is perhaps TRBD1 (6 bases). The CDR3 runs 15 residues. In germline, CDR1 is SGDLS, CDR2 YYNGEE. V lost 2 bases to trimming and J lost 4 bases, with 15 bases between them.

In this sample, this clone turned up once. The rearrangement links TRBV5-1 to TRBJ2-5; maybe TRBD1 (5 bases). V dropped 5 bases and J dropped 4 bases, with 18 bases sitting between them. This CDR3 comprises 15 residues. Germline V gene sequence: CDR1 SGHRS, CDR2 YFSETQ. CDR3 in amino acids: CASSFQGQGLETQYF. As DNA, the CDR3 is TGCGCCAGCAGTTTTCAGGGTCAGGGTTTAGAGACCCAGTACTTC.

The chain links TRBV4-3 to TRBJ2-7; TRBD1 is a possible D gene (6 bases). V was trimmed by 0 bases and J by 5 bases, leaving 14 bases between them. The CDR3 totals 15 residues. Germline CDR1 and CDR2: LGHNA and YSLEER. CDR3 bases: TGCGCCAGCAGCCAAGATGGTGGCAGGGGCAACGAGCAGTACTTC. Translated, it gives CASSQDGGRGNEQYF.

This clone was counted a single time. The rearrangement links TRBV12-2 to TRBJ2-7; TRBD2 is the table's D call, not checked against the DNA. TRBV12-2 is a pseudogene segment. CDR3 length equals 14 residues. The CDR3 DNA reads as TGTGCAAGTCGCCTTCGGACTAGCAGGTACGAGCAGTACTTC. Its protein is CASRLRTSRYEQYF.

This rearrangement joins TRBV28 to TRBJ2-7, with no clear D. The CDR3 spans 15 residues. V gave up 2 bases and J gave up 0 bases, with 11 bases separating them. From germline, CDR1 is MDHEN and CDR2 SYDVKM. In DNA form, the CDR3 reads TGTGCCAGCAGTTTAACCGGACGGGTCTCCTACGAGCAGTACTTC. Translation: CASSLTGRVSYEQYF.

The chain links TRBV27 to TRBJ2-3; TRBD1 might be the D (5 bases). The CDR3 covers 12 residues. V was clipped by 9 bases and J by 6 bases, with 13 bases between them. Germline assignment: CDR1 MNHEY and CDR2 SMNVEV (reference sequence). The CDR3, as DNA: TGTGCCAGGGACAACCAGCAGGATACGCAGTATTTT. Residues: CARDNQQDTQYF.

The chain links TRBV6-5 to TRBJ2-7; perhaps TRBD2 as D (6 bases). The germline gives CDR1 MNHEY, CDR2 SVGAGI. Trimming stripped 4 bases from V and 3 bases from J, with 10 bases between. The CDR3 sequence is 13 residues long. Written as DNA, the CDR3 is TGTGCCAGCAGTTTCGGACTAAGCTACGAGCAGTACTTC. This translates into CASSFGLSYEQYF.

The V call is TRBV19, the J call TRBJ1-3; no definite D call. Trimming removed 0 bases at V and 2 bases at J, with 14 bases between. This CDR3 comprises 17 residues. CDR1 is LNHDA, CDR2 SQIVND, per germline (reference sequence). The CDR3 protein is CASSIDLPGAAGNTIYF. Here the CDR3 DNA reads TGTGCCAGTAGTATAGATCTTCCGGGTGCGGCTGGAAACACCATATATTTT.

V is TRBV21-1 and J is TRBJ2-7. TRBV21-1 is termed a pseudogene. CDR3 size: 10 residues. The CDR3 DNA reads TGTGCCAGGGGGGAGTACGAGCAGTACTTC. It yields the protein CARGEYEQYF.

This chain uses TRBV7-3 with TRBJ2-1; D may be TRBD2 (6 bases). The V end was cut by 1 base, the J end by 6 bases, with 16 bases between. Germline V gene lookup returns CDR1 SGHTA and CDR2 FQGTGA. The CDR3 runs to 16 residues. The CDR3 DNA reads TGTGCCAGCAGCTTAAGTTTGGGTCGGGAGTTCAATGAGCAGTTCTTC. Amino acids: CASSLSLGREFNEQFF.

The rearrangement uses TRBV5-1 and TRBJ1-2, with TRBD1 identical over 8 bases. CDR1 and CDR2 (germline): SGHRS, YFSETQ. The junction had 13 bases not matched to a gene; V was cut back by 0 bases and J by 6 bases. This CDR3 has 17 amino acids. This CDR3 reads CASSLGRWVQGANGYTF. In DNA form, the CDR3 reads TGCGCCAGCAGCTTGGGCCGCTGGGTGCAGGGGGCGAATGGCTACACCTTC.

In DNA form, the CDR3 reads TGTGCTAGTGGTTTGGCCCGACTAGAGGGCAATGAGCAGTTCTTC. Translated, it gives CASGLARLEGNEQFF. The V and J genes are TRBV12-5 and TRBJ2-1; weak D call: TRBD2 (6 bases). The CDR3 is 15 amino acids. Trimming left V 1 base short and J 6 bases short, with 13 bases between. The germline V gene encodes CDR1 LGHNT and CDR2 FRNRAP.

In DNA form, the CDR3 reads TGCGCCAGCAGCACCAGGGTCGCCCAATACGAGCAGTACTTC. Translation gives CASSTRVAQYEQYF. The V call is TRBV4-3, the J call TRBJ2-7, with D possibly matching TRBD1 (5 bases). Between the trimmed V and J ends, which lost 5 bases and 4 bases, there was a span of 15 bases. Per the germline V gene, CDR1 is LGHNA and CDR2 is YSLEER. This CDR3 spans 14 amino acids.

The J gene is TRBJ2-7, the V gene TRBV29-1; 7 nucleotides match TRBD1. The trim removed 6 bases at V and 4 bases at J, leaving 15 bases unmatched. This CDR3 comprises 15 residues. CDR1 is SQVTM, CDR2 ANQGSEA, per germline. The CDR3 protein is CSVVFTGVKGYEQYF. The CDR3 region has the DNA TGCAGCGTGGTTTTTACAGGGGTAAAGGGTTACGAGCAGTACTTC.

In its sample, this clone was seen once. The rearrangement uses TRBV28 and TRBJ2-5, with D uncertain. V gave up 2 bases and J gave up 5 bases, with 9 bases separating them. Per the germline V gene, CDR1 is MDHEN and CDR2 is SYDVKM. The CDR3 has 13 amino acids. CDR3: CASSLPEEETQYF. DNA for the CDR3: TGTGCCAGCAGTTTACCCGAGGAGGAGACCCAGTACTTC. The variable domain in full, with the rest retrieved from reference TRBV28 and TRBJ2-5, is DVKVTQSSRYLVKRTGEKVFLECVQDMDHENMFWYRQDPGLGLRLIYFSYDVKMKEKGDIPEGYSVSREKKERFSLILESASTNQTSMYLCASSLPEEETQYFGPGTRLLVL.

The chain recombines TRBV19 with TRBJ2-2, with TRBD1 matching over 10 bases. The CDR3 covers 15 residues. V shed 9 bases, J shed 4 bases, and the junction held 8 bases outside the gene matches. Germline loops: CDR1 LNHDA, CDR2 SQIVND (reference sequence). DNA for the CDR3: TGTGCCAGCAAGACCGGGACAGGGGCCACCGGGGAGCTGTTTTTT. It specifies CASKTGTGATGELFF.

The chain is built from TRBV6-6 and TRBJ1-1; D unclear. Germline lookup yields CDR1 MNHNY and CDR2 SVGAGI (reference sequence). The CDR3 sequence is 12 residues long. V dropped 4 bases and J dropped 5 bases, with 8 bases sitting between them. For the CDR3, the DNA is TGTGCCAGCAGTTTTTCTGAGACTGAAGCTTTCTTT. Protein: CASSFSETEAFF.

The chain couples TRBV7-9 to TRBJ2-2; D tentatively fits TRBD1 or TRBD2 (5 bases each). The V gene's germline CDR1 is SEHNR and CDR2 FQNEAQ (reference sequence). This CDR3 contains 16 residues. V lost 4 bases to trimming and J lost 2 bases, with 14 bases between them. The CDR3, as DNA: TGTGCCAGCAGCTCCACTTCCGGGACCAACACCGGGGAGCTGTTTTTT. This translates into CASSSTSGTNTGELFF.

The chain combines TRBV28 with TRBJ1-5; perhaps TRBD1 as D (6 bases). Germline V gene lookup returns CDR1 MDHEN and CDR2 SYDVKM. V lost 1 base, J lost 4 bases, and 8 bases lay in between. The CDR3 runs 14 residues. As DNA, the CDR3 is TGTGCCAGCAGTTTATTCCAGGGGAATCAGCCCCAGCATTTT. Residues: CASSLFQGNQPQHF.

The chain carries TRBV28 and TRBJ1-5; possible D gene TRBD1, 5 bases. The germline V gene has CDR1 MDHEN and CDR2 SYDVKM. This CDR3 spans 14 amino acids. The V end lost 3 bases, the J end lost 9 bases, and 15 bases lay between the germline ends. CDR3 residues: CASSFEGRYPPQHF. CDR3 nucleotides: TGTGCCAGCAGTTTTGAGGGGCGGTATCCGCCCCAGCATTTT. The full variable domain, completed using reference TRBV28 and TRBJ1-5, is DVKVTQSSRYLVKRTGEKVFLECVQDMDHENMFWYRQDPGLGLRLIYFSYDVKMKEKGDIPEGYSVSREKKERFSLILESASTNQTSMYLCASSFEGRYPPQHFGDGTRLSIL.

The rearrangement uses TRBV7-8 and TRBJ2-1; D may be TRBD1 or TRBD2 (5 bases each). The ends were cut back, 5 bases at V and 14 bases at J, with 16 bases in the middle. CDR1 and CDR2 from the germline V gene are SGHVS and FQNEAQ. The CDR3 covers 12 residues. The CDR3 protein is CASSPRDLTEFF. CDR3 coding DNA: TGTGCCAGCAGCCCGAGGGACCTTACAGAGTTCTTC.

This chain uses TRBV27 with TRBJ2-5, with 8 bases identical to TRBD1. The germline gives CDR1 MNHEY, CDR2 SMNVEV (reference sequence). The CDR3 is 16 residues long. After removal of 5 bases from V and 3 bases from J, the junction contained 11 bases not matched to a gene. CDR3 in DNA: TGTGCCAGCAGTGGAATCCACTCGGACAGGGAAGAGACCCAGTACTTC. Translation: CASSGIHSDREETQYF.